These T cell receptor beta chains were read from a single sample in a study of blood T cell repertoires in COVID-19. Assay: immunoSEQ multiplex PCR; the TCRdb copy retains only in-frame clones and omits some. The sample has some 530,000 clones, 80% to 90% seen once. Sequencing used peripheral blood. These receptors originate from a human donor in a cohort sampled during active COVID-19. Each CDR3 is given with its conserved first and last residue. Each record gives: CDR3 DNA, CDR3 protein, D gene, J gene, V gene, clone size. A D gene is named only where the DNA matches it firmly. The listing skips clone size in some rows; elsewhere it reads once, few, many or a size class.

TGTGCCAGCAGTGAACTAGCGGGAGTAGGGAGTGAGCAGTTCTTC	CASSELAGVGSEQFF	TRBD2	TRBJ2-1	TRBV2	NA
TGTGCCAGCAGCCAAGATGACCGGGACACTGAAGCTTTCTTT	CASSQDDRDTEAFF	NA	TRBJ1-1	TRBV3-1/TRBV3-2	once
TGTGCCAGCAGTGAACCTAGCGGGATGGATGAGCAGTTCTTC	CASSEPSGMDEQFF	TRBD2	TRBJ2-1	TRBV2	NA
TGTGCCAGCAGTTTTAGGGGGGGGGAGCCCCAGCATTTT	CASSFRGGEPQHF	NA	TRBJ1-5	TRBV12-3/TRBV12-4	NA
TGTGCCAGTAGTATAATTGGGCAGGGTGACATCTATGGCTACACCTTC	CASSIIGQGDIYGYTF	NA	TRBJ1-2	TRBV19	many
TGCGCCAGCAAGGGGCAGGGGATCTGGAACACTGAAGCTTTCTTT	CASKGQGIWNTEAFF	NA	TRBJ1-1	TRBV5-1	NA
TGTGCCAGCAGTTACTCGAAACGGGTGCGGAATTCACCCCTCCACTTT	CASSYSKRVRNSPLHF	NA	TRBJ1-6	TRBV6-5	NA
TGCGCCAGCAGCCAGGACCGACAGGGGCGAAACACCATATATTTT	CASSQDRQGRNTIYF	TRBD1	TRBJ1-3	TRBV4-1	NA
TGTGCCAGTAGGGACAGGGGAGAGGACACTGAAGCTTTCTTT	CASRDRGEDTEAFF	TRBD1	TRBJ1-1	TRBV19	NA
TGCGCCAGCAGCCTAGGGACTAGCGGGACCTACAATGAGCAGTTCTTC	CASSLGTSGTYNEQFF	TRBD2	TRBJ2-1	TRBV4-1	NA
TGTGCCAGCAGTCCCTCAGACAGGAACACTGAAGCTTTCTTT	CASSPSDRNTEAFF	NA	TRBJ1-1	TRBV28	NA
TGTGCCAGCAGTAATATAGCGAACACCGGGGAGCTGTTTTTT	CASSNIANTGELFF	NA	TRBJ2-2	TRBV7-3	NA
TGTGCCAGCAGCAGCGCCTACGAGCAGTACTTC	CASSSAYEQYF	NA	TRBJ2-7	TRBV7-2	NA
TGTGCCAGCTCACCACAAGCGAACACTGAAGCTTTCTTT	CASSPQANTEAFF	NA	TRBJ1-1	TRBV18	NA
TGTGCCAGCAGTCTCCAGACTAGCGGGAGGCAAGAGACCCAGTACTTC	CASSLQTSGRQETQYF	TRBD2	TRBJ2-5	TRBV6-6	NA
TGTGCCAGCAGTCTACAGGGGGCGGATCAGCCCCAGCATTTT	CASSLQGADQPQHF	TRBD1	TRBJ1-5	TRBV2	few
TGCGCCAGCAGCTTCGGACAGACCTACGAGCAGTACTTC	CASSFGQTYEQYF	NA	TRBJ2-7	TRBV5-1	NA
TGTGCCAGTAGTCCACGACTAGCGGGAGTTGATACGCAGTATTTT	CASSPRLAGVDTQYF	TRBD2	TRBJ2-3	TRBV19	NA
TGTGCCAGCAGTCCGGGACAGAGACTCGCCTATGGCTACACCTTC	CASSPGQRLAYGYTF	TRBD1	TRBJ1-2	TRBV28	NA
TGTGCCACCAGTGACCGACAGGGAGGCTACACCTTC	CATSDRQGGYTF	TRBD1	TRBJ1-2	TRBV24-1	NA
TGTGCCAGCAGCCCCCCAGGGGTCTCTGGGGCCAACGTCCTGACTTTC	CASSPPGVSGANVLTF	NA	TRBJ2-6	TRBV5-5	NA
TGTGCCAGCAGAAACAGGGGATTTAGTGGCTACACCTTC	CASRNRGFSGYTF	TRBD1	TRBJ1-2	TRBV6-5	NA
TGTGCCAGCAGCGTTCAACTAGCGGGACCCACAGATACGCAGTATTTT	CASSVQLAGPTDTQYF	TRBD2	TRBJ2-3	TRBV9	NA
TGTGCCAGCAGCCCTAGGACTAGCGGCAATGAGCAGTTCTTC	CASSPRTSGNEQFF	TRBD2	TRBJ2-1	TRBV11-1	NA
TGTGCCAGCAGCCTGACTTCGCGACAGCCCCAGCATTTT	CASSLTSRQPQHF	NA	TRBJ1-5	TRBV5-5	many
TGTGCCAGCAGCATAGGGACAGCCCGAGGCTATGGCTACACCTTC	CASSIGTARGYGYTF	TRBD1	TRBJ1-2	TRBV2	NA
TGTGCCAGCAGTGAAATACCGACAGGGGCTGGAAACACCATATATTTT	CASSEIPTGAGNTIYF	TRBD1	TRBJ1-3	TRBV2	NA
TGTGCCAGCAGCTTGACAGGGGACAATTCCTACGAGCAGTACTTC	CASSLTGDNSYEQYF	TRBD1	TRBJ2-7	TRBV11-2	NA
TGTGCCATCAGATTCGCTTCGGGGGGCAGTTGGAAGACCCAGTACTTC	CAIRFASGGSWKTQYF	NA	TRBJ2-5	TRBV10-3	NA
TGCAGCGTTCATCAGGGGCGGCAATACGAGCAGTACTTC	CSVHQGRQYEQYF	NA	TRBJ2-7	TRBV29-1	NA
TGTGCCAGCAGTTTCGGGAGACTTACTGAAGCTTTCTTT	CASSFGRLTEAFF	NA	TRBJ1-1	TRBV12-3/TRBV12-4	many
TGTGCCAGCTCAAGACAGGGGGGGACTGAAGCTTTCTTT	CASSRQGGTEAFF	TRBD1	TRBJ1-1	TRBV18	NA
TGTGCCAGCAGGACTATCAGGGACAGATCCTACGAGCAGTACTTC	CASRTIRDRSYEQYF	TRBD1	TRBJ2-7	TRBV6-6	NA
TGCAGTGCTAGTTGGACTAGCATAGACGAGCAGTACTTC	CSASWTSIDEQYF	TRBD2	TRBJ2-7	TRBV20-1	NA
TGTGCCAGCAGCCCAGGGAGCTTCGGCGACTTGCATAGCAATCAGCCCCAGCATTTT	CASSPGSFGDLHSNQPQHF	NA	TRBJ1-5	TRBV6-2/TRBV6-3	once
TGTGCCAGCAGCCCCCCGGGCAGGCGGGGGGGGGAGCTGTTTTTT	CASSPPGRRGGELFF	TRBD2	TRBJ2-2	TRBV7-9	NA
TGTGCCAGCAGTCCCCCAGCAGGGACCGGGGAGCTGTTTTTT	CASSPPAGTGELFF	NA	TRBJ2-2	TRBV6-5	NA
TGTGCCATCAGTCCTCAGGGAGAGACCCAGTACTTC	CAISPQGETQYF	NA	TRBJ2-5	TRBV10-3	NA
TGTGCCAGAAGGGACACATACAATCAGCCCCAGCATTTT	CARRDTYNQPQHF	NA	TRBJ1-5	TRBV5-3	NA
TGTGCCAGCAGTTTTCCGGGACTAGGGTCTACTGAGCAGTTCTTC	CASSFPGLGSTEQFF	TRBD2	TRBJ2-1	TRBV27	NA
TGTGCCATCAGTGAGACCCGGGACAGCACTGAAGCTTTCTTT	CAISETRDSTEAFF	TRBD1	TRBJ1-1	TRBV10-3	NA
TGTGCCAGTAGTTTCAGGGTGTCGGCAGATACGCAGTATTTT	CASSFRVSADTQYF	NA	TRBJ2-3	TRBV19	once
TGTGCCAGCAGCTTGGCCGGTAGCGAAGAGACCCAGTACTTC	CASSLAGSEETQYF	NA	TRBJ2-5	TRBV5-4	NA
TGTGCCAGCAGCCATACCGGGACAGCCTACGAGCAGTACTTC	CASSHTGTAYEQYF	TRBD1	TRBJ2-7	TRBV4-2	NA
TGTGCCAGCAGCACCGGACAGGGATATGGCTACACCTTC	CASSTGQGYGYTF	TRBD1	TRBJ1-2	TRBV11-3	NA
TGCAGTGCTAGTGTCGTGGGACGGATCCTAGCGGATGAGCAGTTCTTC	CSASVVGRILADEQFF	TRBD2	TRBJ2-1	TRBV20-1	once
TGCGCCAGCAGCACCCGGCCAACAGGGGGCGAGTTTAATTCACCCCTCCACTTT	CASSTRPTGGEFNSPLHF	TRBD1	TRBJ1-6	TRBV5-1	NA
TGTGCCAGCAGCGAGAATCCGGGACAGGGGGCCGGAAAACTGTTTTTT	CASSENPGQGAGKLFF	TRBD1	TRBJ1-4	TRBV7-8	NA
TGTGCCAGCAGTGTTAGCGGGAGTTCCACCTACAATGAGCAGTTCTTC	CASSVSGSSTYNEQFF	TRBD2	TRBJ2-1	TRBV28	few
TGTGCCAGTACCACTGGACAGGACCTAAAGGCGAAACTGTTTTTT	CASTTGQDLKAKLFF	TRBD1	TRBJ1-4	TRBV19	few
TGTGCCAGCAGCGGGGACAGGGGAAGTTACAATGAGCAGTTCTTC	CASSGDRGSYNEQFF	TRBD1	TRBJ2-1	TRBV9	once
TGTGCCAGCAGCCACCCGGAGCACGAGCAGTACTTC	CASSHPEHEQYF	NA	TRBJ2-7	TRBV16	NA
TGCGCCAGCAGCGTTGGACTAGCGGGACCCAACACAGATACGCAGTATTTT	CASSVGLAGPNTDTQYF	TRBD2	TRBJ2-3	TRBV5-1	NA
TGCGCCAGCAGCTTGGAGCGAAACACCGGGGAGCTGTTTTTT	CASSLERNTGELFF	NA	TRBJ2-2	TRBV5-1	few
TGTGCCAGTACCGAAGGGGGGGGAAATGAAAAACTGTTTTTT	CASTEGGGNEKLFF	NA	TRBJ1-4	TRBV19	NA
TGTGCCAGCGGGGGACAGTATAATTCACCCCTCCACTTT	CASGGQYNSPLHF	TRBD1	TRBJ1-6	TRBV9	once
TGTGCCAGTACCCGGGACTTCTCTGGAAACACCATATATTTT	CASTRDFSGNTIYF	NA	TRBJ1-3	TRBV19	NA
TGTGCCAGCAGTCCCCATAGCGGCAAAAACATTCAGTACTTC	CASSPHSGKNIQYF	NA	TRBJ2-4	TRBV28	NA